Detailed here is one T cell receptor (beta chain). CDR3 length equals 17 residues. V was clipped by 3 bases and J by 1 base; unmatched bases: 6. From germline, CDR1 is SGDLS and CDR2 YYNGEE. Using immunoSEQ multiplex PCR, the repertoire was profiled, and TCRdb retains in-frame clones only, with some absent. The data hold about 88,000 clones, with approximately 90% observed a single time. The data belong to a study of blood T cell repertoires in COVID-19. Study as a whole: Acute and convalescent COVID-19 samples came from the United States, Italy and Spain. Sources were T cells, B-cell-depleted T cells, or PBMCs; the material itself was cDNA or gDNA.

The sequence was collected from a male donor with acute or convalescent COVID-19. This sequence joins TRBV9 and TRBJ2-6; 8 bases agree with TRBD1. Material: peripheral blood. CDR3 DNA sequence: TGTGCCAGCAGCGAGGACAGGGCGCCTTCTGGGGCCAACGTCCTGACTTTC. The encoded protein is CASSEDRAPSGANVLTF.